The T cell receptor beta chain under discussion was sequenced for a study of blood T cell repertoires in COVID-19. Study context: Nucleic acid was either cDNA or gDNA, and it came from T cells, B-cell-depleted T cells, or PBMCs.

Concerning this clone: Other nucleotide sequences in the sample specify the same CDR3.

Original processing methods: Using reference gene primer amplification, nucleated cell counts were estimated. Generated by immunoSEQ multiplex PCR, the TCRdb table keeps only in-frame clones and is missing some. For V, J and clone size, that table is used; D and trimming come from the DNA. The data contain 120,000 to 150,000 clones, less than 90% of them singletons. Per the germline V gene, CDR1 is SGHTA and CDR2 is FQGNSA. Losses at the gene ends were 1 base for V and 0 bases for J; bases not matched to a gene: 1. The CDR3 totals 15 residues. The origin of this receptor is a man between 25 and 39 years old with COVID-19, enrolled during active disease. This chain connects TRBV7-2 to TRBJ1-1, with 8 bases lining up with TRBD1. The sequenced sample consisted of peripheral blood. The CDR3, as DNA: TGTGCCAGCAGCTTAGGGACAGGGATGAACACTGAAGCTTTCTTT. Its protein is CASSLGTGMNTEAFF.